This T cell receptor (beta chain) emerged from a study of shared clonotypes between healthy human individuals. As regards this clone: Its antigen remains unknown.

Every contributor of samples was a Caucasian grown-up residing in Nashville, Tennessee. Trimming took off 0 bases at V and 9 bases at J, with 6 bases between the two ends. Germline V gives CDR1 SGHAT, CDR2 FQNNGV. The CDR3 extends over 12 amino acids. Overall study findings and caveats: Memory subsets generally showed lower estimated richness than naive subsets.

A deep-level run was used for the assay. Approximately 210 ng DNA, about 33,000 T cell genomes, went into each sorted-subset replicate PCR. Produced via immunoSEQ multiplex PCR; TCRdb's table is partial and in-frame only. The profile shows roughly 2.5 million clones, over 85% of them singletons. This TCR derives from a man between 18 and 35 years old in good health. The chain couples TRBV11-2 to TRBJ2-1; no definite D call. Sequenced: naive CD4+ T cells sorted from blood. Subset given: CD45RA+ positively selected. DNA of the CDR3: TGTGCCAGCAGCTTAGACGAACGTGAGCAGTTCTTC. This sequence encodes CASSLDEREQFF. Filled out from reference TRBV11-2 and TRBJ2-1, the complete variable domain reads EAGVAQSPRYKIIEKRQSVAFWCNPISGHATLYWYQQILGQGPKLLIQFQNNGVVDDSQLPKDRFSAERLKGVDSTLKIQPAKLEDSAVYLCASSLDEREQFFGPGTRLTVL.